The clone carrying this T cell receptor beta chain has a single count. Its target is unknown. Scientists amplified the TCR beta CDR3 regions from RNA transcripts. In the first round, RT-PCR was carried out with HTBI primers, and a multiplex PCR formed the second round. Via MiXCR, TCRdb re-called the multiplex PCR reads, giving one row per CDR3 protein. The sample contains approximately 380,000 distinct CDR3 sequences, more than 20% of which appear only once. The data belong to a study of Graves' ophthalmopathy and Graves' hyperthyroidism. Study-level points and caveats: Ophthalmopathy cases were distinguished from stable hyperthyroidism by a 13-signature model, reaching around 90% sensitivity and approximately 83% specificity.

The CDR3 spans 16 residues. V trimming: 5 bases; J trimming: 7 bases; junction bases outside the gene matches: 11. The germline V gene encodes CDR1 SQVTM and CDR2 ANQGSEA. This TCR was sampled from a woman between 18 and 29 years old with stable Graves' hyperthyroidism. The chain recombines TRBV29-1 with TRBJ2-2, with 12 bases matching TRBD1. The source material was peripheral blood. The CDR3 DNA reads TGCAGCGTTACCAACACCGGGACAGGGGGCTTCGGGGAGCTGTTTTTT. It codes for CSVTNTGTGGFGELFF.